This TCR beta chain was sequenced for a study of beta chain features in type 1 diabetes. Study context: In age, gender and cell yields, patients were similar to healthy donors.

Findings of the study overall: TCRB CDR3s from Type 1 diabetes patients were moderately but significantly shorter in all four CD4+ subsets.

Of the isolated RNA, all was reverse transcribed, and so the sequenced material was expressed TCRB transcripts. Some clones are missing from TCRdb's copy, which holds only in-frame ones; the method was immunoSEQ multiplex PCR. The sample carries roughly 400,000 clones, 9.6% recorded once. The CDR3 is 17 amino acids. Germline CDR1 MNHNS, CDR2 SASEGT. The J segment lost 1 base and the V segment lost 4 bases, leaving 9 bases of the junction unmatched. Heparinised blood was drawn once per donor, averaging roughly 110 mL. Every sorted population was more than 95% pure. This clone has only a few counts. Antigen: not known.

The specimen was central memory CD4+ T cells from blood. V usage is TRBV6-1 and J usage is TRBJ2-3, with TRBD1 identical over 9 bases. This receptor was obtained from a man in his thirties or forties with type 1 diabetes. CDR3: CASSVRPGQGRTDTQYF. In DNA form, the CDR3 reads TGTGCCAGCAGTGTACGTCCGGGACAGGGACGCACAGATACGCAGTATTTT.